The rows below give T cell receptor beta chains drawn from one sample of a study of blood T cell repertoires in COVID-19. The table came from immunoSEQ multiplex PCR; TCRdb's copy has only in-frame clones and leaves some out. The repertoire has roughly 180,000 clones, 60% to 85% of them found once; the top ten carry 8.1%. Material: peripheral blood. The receptors here all came from a woman between 55 and 75 years old with COVID-19, enrolled during active disease. Both conserved end residues are part of each CDR3. The D gene is left open where the match is weak. Clone size is shown for a subset of rows, as once, few, many or a class of expanded clone.

D | size | J | V | DNA | CDR3
TRBD1 | once | TRBJ1-2 | TRBV4-1 | TGCGCCAGCAGCCAAGAAGGGTTAGGGGGCATTGGCTACACCTTC | CASSQEGLGGIGYTF
NA | few | TRBJ1-4 | TRBV19 | TGTGCCAGTAGTATAGAGCCCGGATATAGGGGGGAAAAACTGTTTTTT | CASSIEPGYRGEKLFF
TRBD2 | NA | TRBJ2-5 | TRBV9 | TGTGCCAGCAGCAAAGGGACTAGCATAGAGACCCAGTACTTC | CASSKGTSIETQYF
TRBD1 | once | TRBJ2-6 | TRBV19 | TGTGCCAGTAGCTCGACAGGGGCCTCTGGGGCCAACGTCCTGACTTTC | CASSSTGASGANVLTF
TRBD1 | NA | TRBJ1-2 | TRBV9 | TGTGCCAGCAGCGTAGGAACAGGGGGAGACTATGGCTACACCTTC | CASSVGTGGDYGYTF
TRBD1 | once | TRBJ2-2 | TRBV9 | TGTGCCAGCAGCGCCGGGACAGGTAACACCGGGGAGCTGTTTTTT | CASSAGTGNTGELFF
NA | NA | TRBJ2-3 | TRBV7-9 | TGTGCCAGCAGCTTACTAACAGATACGCAGTATTTT | CASSLLTDTQYF
NA | many | TRBJ2-3 | TRBV7-2 | TGTGCCAGCAGCTTTCGGGGGGCGGGAGTGGTTACGCAGTATTTT | CASSFRGAGVVTQYF
TRBD1 | NA | TRBJ2-1 | TRBV13 | TGTGCCAGCAGCACACAGGGGTTGGGTGTCAATGAGCAGTTCTTC | CASSTQGLGVNEQFF
TRBD2 | NA | TRBJ2-6 | TRBV5-1 | TGCGCCAGCAGCCCACCCCTAGCGGGAGGTGGGGCCAACGTCCTGACTTTC | CASSPPLAGGGANVLTF
TRBD1 | NA | TRBJ2-7 | TRBV19 | TGTGCCAGTAGTCTCTCGACAGGGGTGTCCTACGAGCAGTACTTC | CASSLSTGVSYEQYF
TRBD1 | NA | TRBJ1-2 | TRBV9 | TGTGCCAGCAGCGTAGACGACAGGGGCTATGGCTACACCTTC | CASSVDDRGYGYTF
TRBD1 | once | TRBJ2-1 | TRBV11-3 | TGTGCCAGCAGCTTAGACAGGGGGCTAAATGAGCAGTTCTTC | CASSLDRGLNEQFF
NA | NA | TRBJ1-1 | TRBV29-1 | TGCAGCGCTAACCGCGCAGGCCTGGGCACTGAAGCTTTCTTT | CSANRAGLGTEAFF
TRBD1 | NA | TRBJ1-2 | TRBV5-5 | TGTGCCAGCAGCTTGGTCGGGACAGGGATCTATGGCTACACCTTC | CASSLVGTGIYGYTF
NA | NA | TRBJ2-3 | TRBV5-1 | TGCGCCAGCAGCCTCTCGGGCAGGGATGGTGATACGCAGTATTTT | CASSLSGRDGDTQYF
NA | NA | TRBJ1-5 | TRBV19 | TGTGCCAGTAGTACGGGAGGTCAGATCCGGCAGCCCCAGCATTTT | CASSTGGQIRQPQHF
NA | NA | TRBJ1-2 | TRBV6-2/TRBV6-3 | TGTGCCAGCAGTGAGGACAGCGGATCCTATGGCTACACCTTC | CASSEDSGSYGYTF
TRBD2 | NA | TRBJ2-3 | TRBV19 | TGTGCCAGTAGTGCCGGGACTAGCAGAAGCACAGATACGCAGTATTTT | CASSAGTSRSTDTQYF
TRBD2 | NA | TRBJ2-1 | TRBV30 | TGTGCCTTGACTAGCGGGAGCCATGAGCAGTTCTTC | CALTSGSHEQFF
NA | NA | TRBJ2-7 | TRBV5-6 | TGTGCCAGCAGCCGAATTGACAACCGCGACAGGGCGGGAGAGCAGTACTTC | CASSRIDNRDRAGEQYF
NA | few | TRBJ2-1 | TRBV6-5 | TGTGCCAGCAGTCTTAGGGGACAAGGGCTGGGGGAGCAGTTCTTC | CASSLRGQGLGEQFF
TRBD1 | NA | TRBJ1-4 | TRBV7-9 | TGTGCCAGCAGCGTAATAGGGACAGGGGGGCCGAGAAATGAAAAACTGTTTTTT | CASSVIGTGGPRNEKLFF
TRBD1 | NA | TRBJ1-2 | TRBV10-3 | TGTGCCATCAGTGACCCGGGACAGGCTAACTATGGCTACACCTTC | CAISDPGQANYGYTF
NA | NA | TRBJ1-2 | TRBV7-2 | TGTGCCAGCAGCGCAACAGGACCTGCTAACTATGGCTACACCTTC | CASSATGPANYGYTF
NA | few | TRBJ1-1 | TRBV7-9 | TGTGCCAGCAGCTTAATCGCAGGGGCAGGGGCTTTCTTT | CASSLIAGAGAFF
TRBD1 | few | TRBJ2-2 | TRBV6-5 | TGTGCCAGCAGTTTAGACAGGGTGTCGACCGGGGAGCTGTTTTTT | CASSLDRVSTGELFF